This T cell receptor beta chain comes out of a study of blood T cell repertoires in COVID-19. The overall study: Both acute and convalescent COVID-19 samples were obtained from the United States, Italy and Spain. Sample material is recorded as cDNA or gDNA derived from T cells, B-cell-depleted T cells, or PBMCs.

Original analysis: It was from reference gene primer amplification that nucleated cell counts were estimated. Sequenced by immunoSEQ multiplex PCR; TCRdb stores in-frame clones only, minus some. The DNA gave D and trimming, while V, J and clone size come from that table. The table records some 120,000 clones, just under 90% of them present only once. Worth noting for this clone: A junction end diverges from the germline sequence, so it may reflect a read error.

The germline CDR1 and CDR2 sequences are LNHDA and SQIVND (reference sequence). CDR3 size: 14 residues. This chain uses TRBV19 with TRBJ2-1; D is unclear. The receptor's source is a woman in her 50s with acute or convalescent COVID-19. Sequenced material: peripheral blood. CDR3 nucleotides: TGTGCCAGTAGAATAGGGCTTTCCTACAATGAGCAGTTCTTC. Translating it yields CASRIGLSYNEQFF.